This T cell receptor (beta chain) is from a study of cytomegalovirus exposure and HLA in healthy donors. Germline CDR1 and CDR2: SGHTA and FQGNSA. V shed 5 bases, J shed 1 base, and the junction held 4 bases outside the gene matches. The CDR3 contains 14 residues. The PCR ran on 60 Vbeta and 13 Jbeta primers. Assay used: immunoSEQ multiplex PCR; TCRdb lists only in-frame clones, some missing. The sample has over 100,000 clones, nearly 75% seen once. Whole-study findings and limits: Per published accounts, TCR beta sequences correctly predicted the HLA-A and HLA-B alleles of most subjects. A later examination showed that TCR association rates differed by HLA locus, with DRB1 most and HLA-C fewest. There was a cluster of highly shared sequence variants that was likely a sequencing artifact.

As to this clone: Its specificity is unknown.

This sequence joins TRBV7-2 and TRBJ1-2; 7 nucleotides agree with TRBD1. Source material: PBMCs. The clonotype was recovered from a man aged 30 to 45 in good health and CMV-seropositive. The CDR3 DNA sequence: TGTGCCAGCAGCCCAGGGGGGCGTAACTATGGCTACACCTTC. As protein: CASSPGGRNYGYTF.